This T cell receptor beta chain came from a study of blood T cell repertoires in COVID-19. Data came from immunoSEQ multiplex PCR; TCRdb stores just in-frame clones and leaves some out. The sample yields 150,000 or so clones, roughly 80% seen once. Looked up from germline, CDR1 is SGHTA and CDR2 is FQGNSA. The CDR3 spans 15 residues. V was trimmed by 2 bases and J by 2 bases, leaving 13 bases between them. The sequence was collected from a woman aged 80 or over with acute or convalescent COVID-19. The sample was peripheral blood. The V gene is TRBV7-2, the J gene TRBJ2-7; D is ambiguous. In DNA form, the CDR3 reads TGTGCCAGCAGCTTATCTCAGGAATCCGCCTACGAGCAGTACTTC. Translated: CASSLSQESAYEQYF. Complete variable domain (other parts from reference TRBV7-2 and TRBJ2-7): GAGVSQSPSNKVTEKGKDVELRCDPISGHTALYWYRQSLGQGLEFLIYFQGNSAPDKSGLPSDRFSAERTGGSVSTLTIQRTQQEDSAVYLCASSLSQESAYEQYFGPGTRLTVT.